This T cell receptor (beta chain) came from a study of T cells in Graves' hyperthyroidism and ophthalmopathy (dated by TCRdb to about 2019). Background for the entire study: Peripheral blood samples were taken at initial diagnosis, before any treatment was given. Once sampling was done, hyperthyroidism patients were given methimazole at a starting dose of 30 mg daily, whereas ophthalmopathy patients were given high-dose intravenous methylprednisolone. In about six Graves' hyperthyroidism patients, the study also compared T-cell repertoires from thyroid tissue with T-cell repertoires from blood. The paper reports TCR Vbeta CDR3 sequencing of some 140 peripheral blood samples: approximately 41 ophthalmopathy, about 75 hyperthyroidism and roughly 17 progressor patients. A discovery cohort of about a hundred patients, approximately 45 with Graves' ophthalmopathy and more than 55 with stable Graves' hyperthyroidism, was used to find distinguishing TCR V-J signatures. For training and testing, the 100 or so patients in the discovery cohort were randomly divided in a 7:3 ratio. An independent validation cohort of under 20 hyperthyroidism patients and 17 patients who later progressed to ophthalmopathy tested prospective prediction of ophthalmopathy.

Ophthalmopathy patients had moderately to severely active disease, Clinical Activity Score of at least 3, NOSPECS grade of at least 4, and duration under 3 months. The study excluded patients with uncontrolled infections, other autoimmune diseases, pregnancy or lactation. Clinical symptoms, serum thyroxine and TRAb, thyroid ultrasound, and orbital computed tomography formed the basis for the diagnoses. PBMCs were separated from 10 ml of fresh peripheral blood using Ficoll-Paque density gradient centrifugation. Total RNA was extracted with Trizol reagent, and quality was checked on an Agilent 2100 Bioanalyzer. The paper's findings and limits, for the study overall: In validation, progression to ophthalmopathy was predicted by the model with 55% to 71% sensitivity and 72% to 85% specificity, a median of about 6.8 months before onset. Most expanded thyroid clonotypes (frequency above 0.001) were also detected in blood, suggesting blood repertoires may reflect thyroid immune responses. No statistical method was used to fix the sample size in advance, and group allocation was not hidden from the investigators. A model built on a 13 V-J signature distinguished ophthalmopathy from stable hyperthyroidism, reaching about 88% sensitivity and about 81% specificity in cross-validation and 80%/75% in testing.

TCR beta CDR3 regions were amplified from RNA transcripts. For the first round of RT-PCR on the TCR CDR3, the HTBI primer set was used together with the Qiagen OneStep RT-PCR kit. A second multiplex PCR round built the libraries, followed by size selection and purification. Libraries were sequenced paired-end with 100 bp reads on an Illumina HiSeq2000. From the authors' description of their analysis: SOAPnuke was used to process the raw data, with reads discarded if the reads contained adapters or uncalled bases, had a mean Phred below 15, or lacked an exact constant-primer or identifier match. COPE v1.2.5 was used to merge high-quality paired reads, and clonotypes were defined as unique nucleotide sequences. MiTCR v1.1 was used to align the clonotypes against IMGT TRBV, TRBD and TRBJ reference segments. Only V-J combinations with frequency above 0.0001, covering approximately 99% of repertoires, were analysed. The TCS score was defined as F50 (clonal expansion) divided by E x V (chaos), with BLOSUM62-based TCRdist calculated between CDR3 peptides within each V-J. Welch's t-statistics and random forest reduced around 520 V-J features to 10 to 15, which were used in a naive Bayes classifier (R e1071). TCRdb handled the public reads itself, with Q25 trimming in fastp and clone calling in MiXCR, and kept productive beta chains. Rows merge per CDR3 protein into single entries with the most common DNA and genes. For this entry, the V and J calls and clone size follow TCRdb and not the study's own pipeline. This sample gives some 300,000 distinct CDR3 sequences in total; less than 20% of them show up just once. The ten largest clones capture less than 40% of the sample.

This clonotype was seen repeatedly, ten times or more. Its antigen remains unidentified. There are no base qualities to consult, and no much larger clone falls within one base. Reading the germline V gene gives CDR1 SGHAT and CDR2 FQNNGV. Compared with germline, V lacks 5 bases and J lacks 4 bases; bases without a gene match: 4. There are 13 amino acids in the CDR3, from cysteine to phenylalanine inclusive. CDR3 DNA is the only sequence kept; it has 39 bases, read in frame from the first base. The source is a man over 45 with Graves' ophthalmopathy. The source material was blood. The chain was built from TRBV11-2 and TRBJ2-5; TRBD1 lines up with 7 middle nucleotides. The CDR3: CASSPGTAETQYF. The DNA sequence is TGTGCCAGCAGCCCTGGGACAGCAGAGACCCAGTACTTC.